This record looks at one TCR beta chain sequence and its context. V was clipped by 4 bases and J by 2 bases, with 13 bases between them. CDR1 and CDR2 (germline): SGHRS, YFSETQ. The length of the CDR3 is 15 residues. In TCRdb, the RT-PCR reads were re-called with MiXCR into one record per CDR3 protein. The sample has fewer than 800,000 distinct CDR3 sequences, approximately 14% seen once; the top ten hold about 3.9%. Sequencing input: memory CD4+ T cells from blood. This chain connects TRBV5-1 to TRBJ1-3; possible D gene TRBD1, 6 bases. The clonotype originates from a female donor in good health, serving as a healthy control. CDR3 coding DNA: TGCGCCAGCAGCCGGGACACCAGACCTGGAAACACCATATATTTT. This gives the protein CASSRDTRPGNTIYF.